The T cell receptor beta chain under discussion was sequenced for a study of T cells expressing NK-cell markers. Whole-study context: Underlying the TCR beta repertoires were sorted CD3+CD56+NKG2C+, CD3+CD56+NKG2C- and CD3+CD56-NKG2C+ T cells.

The CDR3 totals 16 residues. The germline CDR1 and CDR2 sequences are SQVTM and ANQGSEA. Researchers built TCR beta cDNA using 5'RACE template switching with UMIs. After re-calling the 5' RACE reads, TCRdb lists one entry per CDR3 protein, DNA absent. In all, the sample yields 500,000 to 600,000 distinct CDR3 sequences. Sequencing was done on a sample of blood T cells: a sorted CD56 or NKG2C T cell subset, CD4+ or CD8+ T cells, or bulk PBMC T cells (not recorded which). The V and J genes are TRBV29-1 and TRBJ1-1; with no DNA, the TCRdb D assignment of TRBD1 cannot be verified. The origin of this receptor is a young man in good health. The chain's CDR3 is CSVEPTGGLSGTEAFF.